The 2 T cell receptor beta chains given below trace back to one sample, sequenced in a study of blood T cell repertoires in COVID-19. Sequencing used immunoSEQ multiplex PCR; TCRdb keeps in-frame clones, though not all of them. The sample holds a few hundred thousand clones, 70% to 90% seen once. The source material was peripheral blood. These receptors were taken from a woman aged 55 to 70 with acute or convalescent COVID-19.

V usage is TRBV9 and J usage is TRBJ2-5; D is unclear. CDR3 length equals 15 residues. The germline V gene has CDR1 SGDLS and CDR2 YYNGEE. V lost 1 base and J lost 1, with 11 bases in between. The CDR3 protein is CASSVSSAGQETQYF. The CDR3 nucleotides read TGTGCCAGCAGCGTATCGTCCGCCGGCCAAGAGACCCAGTACTTC. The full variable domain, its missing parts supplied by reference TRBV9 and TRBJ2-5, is DSGVTQTPKHLITATGQRVTLRCSPRSGDLSVYWYQQSLDQGLQFLIQYYNGEERAKGNILERFSAQQFPDLHSELNLSSLELGDSALYFCASSVSSAGQETQYFGPGTRLLVL.

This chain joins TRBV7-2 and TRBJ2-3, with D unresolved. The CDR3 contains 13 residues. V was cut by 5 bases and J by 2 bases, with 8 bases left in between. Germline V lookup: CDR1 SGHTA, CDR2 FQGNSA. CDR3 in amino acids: CASSQAFTDTQYF. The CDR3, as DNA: TGTGCCAGCAGCCAGGCCTTCACAGATACGCAGTATTTT.